This T cell receptor beta chain is drawn from a study of T cells after yellow fever vaccination (dated by TCRdb to between 2018 and 2021). Turning to the overall study: Libraries from fractions with low cell numbers were prepared with the SMART-Seq v4 Ultra Low Input RNA kit. Bulk TCR alpha and beta repertoires were sequenced longitudinally to track T-cell clones before and after primary and booster YFV17D yellow fever vaccination. The cohort comprised two healthy male donors, one aged 18 to 30 and one aged 30 to 40 years. Blood samples were taken at several timepoints before and after primary and secondary immunization, and bulk PBMC replicates and cell subsets were isolated. General conclusions and limits of the study: A small fraction of clonotypes showed up in both the CD4 and CD8 compartments, probably as a result of convergent recombination. Because the study included only a couple of donors, the extent to which the findings can be generalized is limited. Most clones expanded after primary vaccination (about 96% of CD4 and roughly 90% of CD8) were re-detected after the booster, suggesting that broad memory maintenance occurred. Because abundant contaminating clonotypes from the bulk population could be contained in FACS-sorted repertoires, computational filtering was required. Compared with the primary T-cell response, the secondary T-cell response was weaker but faster, peaking on day 5 rather than day 15.

Trimming accounts for 0 bases at V and 2 bases at J, while the number of junction bases matched to no gene is 5. The CDR1 and CDR2 encoded by the germline V gene are MGHRA and YSYEKL. The CDR3 starts with the cysteine, ends with the phenylalanine, and has 17 residues. CDR3 DNA only is kept here, 51 bases in frame from base 1. The treatment or condition label for this specimen denotes: live attenuated yellow fever vaccine strain. At each blood-draw timepoint, two biological replicates of bulk PBMCs were collected. A standard Ficoll-Paque protocol was used to isolate PBMCs from peripheral blood. RNA was extracted with TriZol from bulk PBMCs, CD4 and CD8 fractions, and dextramer-positive and dextramer-negative fractions. This clonotype was detected many times. What antigen it recognizes has not been identified. There are no base qualities to consult, and no much larger clone falls within one base. Synthesis of TCR cDNA relied on 5'RACE template switching, a step that introduced a universal primer site along with unique molecular identifiers. Priming for cDNA synthesis came from both the TCR alpha and TCR beta constant segments. Library amplification used two PCR steps, and the second PCR step added sample barcodes and sequencing adapters. Sequencing of libraries was performed on Illumina HiSeq 2500 (2x100 bp) or NovaSeq (2x150 bp). Per the source publication's procedure: Demultiplexing of reads and collapsing into UMI consensus sequences were performed with MIGEC, and V(D)J alignment was carried out with MiXCR. Vaccine-responding clonotypes were defined with edgeR using replicate PBMC samples, requiring FDR below 0.01 and a log2 fold change above 5 up to day 15. Bulk clonotypes were assigned CD4 or CD8 identity according to which sequenced CD4 or CD8 repertoire held them at higher abundance. TCRdb ran its own pipeline on the public reads, namely fastp trimming at Q25 and MiXCR clone calling, and kept in-frame beta chains. Each CDR3 protein gets just one entry, which takes the most common genes and DNA from the rows behind it. V and J calls and clone size were set by TCRdb, not the authors. The sample includes nearly 350,000 distinct CDR3 sequences, with approximately 8% observed a single time. The ten largest clonotypes hold around 17% of the sample.

This clonotype was sampled from a man aged 18 to 30 who received the YFV17D yellow fever vaccine. The chain employs TRBV4-1 and TRBJ2-3; TRBD2 fits 10 bases in the junction. Sequenced here: PBMCs, sampled about 49 days after the first yellow fever vaccination. The CDR3 protein: CASSQEPLAGVTDTQYF. The nucleotide sequence reads TGCGCCAGCAGCCAAGAACCCCTAGCGGGGGTCACAGATACGCAGTATTTT.